Below, 28 T cell receptor beta chains from the same sample are listed, as sequenced in a study of OX40 agonist ivuxolimab in advanced cancers. The assay was immunoSEQ multiplex PCR, and TCRdb's table has in-frame clones only and misses some. The repertoire holds about 38,000 clones, with about 87% as singletons. The material was CD4+ or CD8+ T cells sorted from blood, obtained in a trial of the OX40 agonist ivuxolimab. The receptors stem from an adult with an advanced solid tumor such as melanoma, head and neck, liver or kidney cancer.

The chain employs TRBV7-2 and TRBJ2-1; 7 nucleotides align to TRBD2. The CDR3 length is 16 residues. Germline CDR1 SGHTA, CDR2 FQGNSA. The ends lost 4 bases at V and 0 bases at J; junction bases unmatched: 6. In nucleotides, the CDR3 is TGTGCCAGCAGCTCCGAAGCGGGAAGCTCCTACAATGAGCAGTTCTTC. Translating gives CASSSEAGSSYNEQFF.

As concerns this clone: One end of the junction does not line up with germline, which may come from a read error. The gene calls are TRBV7-2 and TRBJ2-4; 9 bases are shared with TRBD1. The CDR3 contains 14 residues. Germline CDR1 and CDR2: SGHTA and FQGNSA. The CDR3: CASSLIRTGASVAF. CDR3 bases: TGTGCCAGCAGCTTAATCAGGACAGGGGCCTCGGTTGCTTTC. Together with reference TRBV7-2 and TRBJ2-4, the CDR3 gives the full variable domain: GAGVSQSPSNKVTEKGKDVELRCDPISGHTALYWYRQSLGQGLEFLIYFQGNSAPDKSGLPSDRFSAERTGGSVSTLTIQRTQQEDSAVYLCASSLIRTGASVAFGAGTRLSVL.

The gene calls are TRBV25-1 and TRBJ1-2; 9 nucleotides align to TRBD1. The germline gives CDR1 MGHDK, CDR2 SYGVNS. This CDR3 comprises 14 residues. V shed 8 bases and J 0 bases; nucleotides not matched to a gene: 4. For the CDR3, the DNA is TGTGCCAGCGGAACAGGGGGCTCTAACTATGGCTACACCTTC. Translation gives CASGTGGSNYGYTF.

The chain uses TRBV29-1 and TRBJ1-2; D call uncertain. V shed 7 bases and J shed 2 bases, with 11 bases lying between them. Looked up from germline, CDR1 is SQVTM and CDR2 is ANQGSEA. CDR3 length: 12 amino acids. The CDR3 loop reads CSASEGNYGYTF. The CDR3 bases are TGCAGCGCCTCCGAAGGGAACTATGGCTACACCTTC. Based on the CDR3 plus reference TRBV29-1 and TRBJ1-2, the full variable domain is SAVISQKPSRDICQRGTSLTIQCQVDSQVTMMFWYRQQPGQSLTLIATANQGSEATYESGFVIDKFPISRPNLTFSTLTVSNMSPEDSSIYLCSASEGNYGYTFGSGTRLTVV.

The chain uses TRBV2 and TRBJ1-3; the match to TRBD1 covers 12 bases. The CDR3 has 14 amino acids. V shed 8 bases, J shed 2 bases, and the junction held 1 base outside the gene matches. Per germline, CDR1 SNHLY and CDR2 FYNNEI. The CDR3 coding sequence is TGTGCCAGCCGGGACAGGGGGCCTGGAAACACCATATATTTT. The encoded protein is CASRDRGPGNTIYF.

The chain links TRBV6-1 to TRBJ1-5, with unresolved D. V was trimmed by 5 bases and J by 7 bases, leaving 6 bases between them. From germline, CDR1 is MNHNS and CDR2 SASEGT. This CDR3 spans 11 amino acids. Written as DNA, the CDR3 is TGTGCCAGCAGTTTGGGGCAGCCCCAGCATTTT. It translates to CASSLGQPQHF.

V is TRBV6-4 and J is TRBJ1-2, with no clear D. Germline V lookup: CDR1 MRHNA, CDR2 SNTAGT. CDR3 size: 13 residues. Trimming pared 6 bases from V and 1 base from J, leaving 9 bases between. The CDR3, as DNA: TGTGCCAGCAGCCGGGGAGGTAACTATGGCTACACCTTC. Translated, it gives CASSRGGNYGYTF.

Here the CDR3 reads CASSYARGSQTGELFF. CDR3 DNA sequence: TGTGCCAGCAGTTATGCCCGCGGGAGTCAGACCGGGGAGCTGTTTTTT. V and J are TRBV6-5 and TRBJ2-2; 7 bases align to TRBD2. Germline V CDR1 and CDR2: MNHEY, SVGAGI. The CDR3 length is 16 residues. V gave up 3 bases and J gave up 5 bases; unmatched junction bases: 9.

This clone has only one observation. The chain uses TRBV6-1 and TRBJ1-6; tentative D call: TRBD1 (5 bases). Per the germline V gene, CDR1 is MNHNS and CDR2 is SASEGT. V dropped 1 base and J dropped 8 bases, with 9 bases sitting between them. There are 14 residues in the CDR3. The CDR3 region has the DNA TGTGCCAGCAGTGAAGGGCAGGGCTATTCACCCCTCCACTTT. Protein product: CASSEGQGYSPLHF.

The J gene is TRBJ2-7, the V gene TRBV6-5; 7 nucleotides agree with TRBD1. The CDR3 runs to 15 residues. CDR1 MNHEY and CDR2 SVGAGI come from the germline V gene. Trimming at V came to 5 bases and at J to 3 bases, leaving 10 bases not matched to a gene. CDR3 sequence reads: CASSTYRGPRYEQYF. For the CDR3, the DNA is TGTGCCAGCAGTACTTACAGGGGACCACGCTACGAGCAGTACTTC.

The V gene is TRBV2, the J gene TRBJ1-1; maybe TRBD1 (6 bases). Germline V gives CDR1 SNHLY, CDR2 FYNNEI. This CDR3 is 14 amino acids long. Trimming cost V 4 bases and J 1 base, with 10 bases left between them. For the CDR3, the DNA is TGTGCCAGCAGTGGATCGACAGGGAACACTGAAGCTTTCTTT. Translated, it gives CASSGSTGNTEAFF.

The chain recombines TRBV30 with TRBJ2-5, with no clear D. Trimming took off 4 bases at V and 2 bases at J, with 11 bases between the two ends. From germline, CDR1 is GTSNPN and CDR2 SVGIG (reference sequence). The CDR3 runs to 13 residues. The CDR3 nucleotides read TGTGCCTGGATCTCCCCGGAACAAGAGACCCAGTACTTC. Protein product: CAWISPEQETQYF.

The chain employs TRBV11-2 and TRBJ2-7, with TRBD1 matching 12 bases. The CDR3 is made up of 16 amino acids. From germline, CDR1 is SGHAT and CDR2 FQNNGV. V lost 0 bases, J lost 6 bases, and 6 bases stayed unmatched. The CDR3 DNA reads TGTGCCAGCAGCTTAGAGCTGGGACAGGGGGCTATCGAGCAGTACTTC. Translating gives CASSLELGQGAIEQYF. The complete variable domain, with remaining parts taken from reference TRBV11-2 and TRBJ2-7, reads EAGVAQSPRYKIIEKRQSVAFWCNPISGHATLYWYQQILGQGPKLLIQFQNNGVVDDSQLPKDRFSAERLKGVDSTLKIQPAKLEDSAVYLCASSLELGQGAIEQYFGPGTRLTVT.

The chain is built from TRBV5-1 and TRBJ2-5, with 14 bases aligning to TRBD2. The CDR3 is 14 amino acids. Germline V gene lookup returns CDR1 SGHRS and CDR2 YFSETQ. With V trimmed by 6 bases and J by 6 bases, 4 bases remained unmatched. This chain's CDR3 is CASKTSGRAQTQYF. CDR3 nucleotides: TGCGCCAGCAAGACTAGCGGGAGGGCCCAGACCCAGTACTTC.

The rearrangement uses TRBV10-1 and TRBJ2-7, with 10 bases lining up with TRBD1. V dropped 8 bases and J dropped 5; count of bases not matched to a gene: 12. CDR3 length: 15 amino acids. Germline V CDR1 and CDR2: WNHNN, SYGVQD (reference sequence). CDR3 sequence (DNA): TGCGCCAGCCCCACCTCGGGACAGGGGCCGCACGAGCAGTACTTC. Residues: CASPTSGQGPHEQYF.

The J gene is TRBJ1-6, the V gene TRBV10-3; maybe TRBD1 (6 bases). Germline CDR1 ENHRY, CDR2 SYGVKD. The V end was cut by 2 bases, the J end by 8 bases, with 13 bases between. CDR3 length: 15 residues. Here the CDR3 DNA reads TGTGCCATCAGTGAGCGTGCGGCAGGGGATTCACCCCTCCACTTT. Translation gives CAISERAAGDSPLHF.

This clone showed up just once. This chain links TRBV21-1 with TRBJ1-2; the table's D call TRBD1 went unverified against the DNA. TRBV21-1 is given as a pseudogene. The CDR3 covers 18 residues. CDR3 DNA sequence: TGTGCCAGCAGCAAAGGAGTCAGGACAGGGATCTCTTGCTATGGCTACACCTTC. This encodes CASSKGVRTGISCYGYTF.

V gene TRBV5-1 combines with J gene TRBJ2-1; D perhaps matches TRBD2 (6 bases). The CDR3 spans 13 residues. Germline loops: CDR1 SGHRS, CDR2 YFSETQ. The ends were cut back, 2 bases at V and 7 bases at J, with 10 bases in the middle. CDR3 bases: TGCGCCAGCAGCTTTGGAAGCGGGAATGAGCAGTTCTTC. It translates to CASSFGSGNEQFF.

The genes are TRBV29-1 and TRBJ2-1, with TRBD1 identical over 8 bases. Per the germline V gene, CDR1 is SQVTM and CDR2 is ANQGSEA. J gave up 1 base and V 7 bases, and 6 bases lay outside the gene matches. The length of the CDR3 is 14 residues. The CDR3 sequence: CSATTGGSYNEQFF. DNA of the CDR3: TGCAGCGCCACCACAGGGGGGTCCTACAATGAGCAGTTCTTC.

The V gene is TRBV23-1, the J gene TRBJ1-1, with D possibly matching TRBD1 (5 bases). TRBV23-1 is known as an ORF, though its function is uncertain. The CDR3 spans 21 residues. V was cut by 0 bases and J by 1 base, with 27 bases left in between. The CDR3 DNA reads as TGCGCCAGCAGTCAATCGTCGGGTCGGATTTCGCAGGGAAAGGGGAACACTGAAGCTTTCTTT. Amino acid sequence: CASSQSSGRISQGKGNTEAFF.

The rearrangement uses TRBV10-1 and TRBJ2-5, with 9 bases that match TRBD2. V was pared by 3 bases and J by 7 bases, with 6 bases of the junction left unmatched. This CDR3 has 14 amino acids. Germline V lookup: CDR1 WNHNN, CDR2 SYGVQD (reference sequence). CDR3 in DNA: TGCGCCAGCAGTGAAGTAGCGGGAGACGGGACCCAGTACTTC. This sequence encodes CASSEVAGDGTQYF.

This clone was observed a single time. The chain links TRBV20-1 to TRBJ1-6; no clear D. The CDR3 contains 10 residues. V was shortened by 5 bases and J by 9 bases, with 5 bases between the two germline ends. CDR1 DFQATT and CDR2 SNEGSKA come from the germline V gene (reference sequence). The CDR3 sequence is CSAPVSPLHF. DNA for the CDR3: TGCAGTGCTCCCGTTTCACCCCTCCACTTT.

The chain joins TRBV2 to TRBJ2-5; 8 bases are a match to TRBD2. The trim removed 7 bases at V and 10 bases at J, leaving 20 bases unmatched. Per the germline V gene, CDR1 is SNHLY and CDR2 is FYNNEI. This CDR3 region has 16 residues. This CDR3 reads CASTPLGRGATEGQYF. The CDR3 DNA reads as TGTGCCAGCACCCCCTTGGGGCGGGGGGCGACAGAGGGCCAGTACTTC.

V usage is TRBV19 and J usage is TRBJ1-3; D ambiguous. From germline, CDR1 is LNHDA and CDR2 SQIVND (reference sequence). V was pared by 3 bases and J by 5 bases, with 5 bases between. This CDR3 is 12 amino acids long. For the CDR3, the DNA is TGTGCCAGTAGTATCGCGAGAAACACCATATATTTT. This encodes CASSIARNTIYF.

The chain uses TRBV19 and TRBJ2-1, with TRBD2 matching over 9 bases. Trimming at V came to 3 bases and at J to 4 bases, leaving 4 bases not matched to a gene. The CDR3 covers 15 residues. The germline CDR1 and CDR2 sequences are LNHDA and SQIVND (reference sequence). This chain's CDR3 is CASSIMAGGYNEQFF. Here the CDR3 DNA reads TGTGCCAGTAGTATTATGGCGGGGGGGTACAATGAGCAGTTCTTC.

This rearrangement joins TRBV9 to TRBJ2-1, with 9 bases matching TRBD1. V trimming: 2 bases; J trimming: 6 bases; junction bases outside the gene matches: 9. Looked up from germline, CDR1 is SGDLS and CDR2 is YYNGEE. The CDR3 consists of 16 residues. The CDR3 loop is CASSVDPGQGSNEQFF. The CDR3 DNA follows: TGTGCCAGCAGCGTGGACCCGGGACAGGGTAGCAATGAGCAGTTCTTC.

The V and J genes are TRBV7-2 and TRBJ2-5; 9 bases match TRBD2. CDR3 length: 14 residues. Trimming cost V 3 bases and J 7 bases; bases outside gene matches: 6. CDR1 and CDR2 (germline): SGHTA, FQGNSA. CDR3 sequence: CASSLAGGQVTQYF. The CDR3 nucleotides read TGTGCCAGCAGCTTGGCGGGGGGGCAGGTGACCCAGTACTTC.

The chain is built from TRBV2 and TRBJ1-4; 8 nucleotides agree with TRBD1. The V segment lost 6 bases and the J segment 7 bases; nucleotides outside the gene matches: 7. The CDR3 consists of 14 residues. Germline V CDR1 and CDR2: SNHLY, FYNNEI. This CDR3 reads CASSIQGVREKLFF. The CDR3 nucleotides are TGTGCCAGCAGCATACAGGGGGTGCGTGAAAAACTGTTTTTT.